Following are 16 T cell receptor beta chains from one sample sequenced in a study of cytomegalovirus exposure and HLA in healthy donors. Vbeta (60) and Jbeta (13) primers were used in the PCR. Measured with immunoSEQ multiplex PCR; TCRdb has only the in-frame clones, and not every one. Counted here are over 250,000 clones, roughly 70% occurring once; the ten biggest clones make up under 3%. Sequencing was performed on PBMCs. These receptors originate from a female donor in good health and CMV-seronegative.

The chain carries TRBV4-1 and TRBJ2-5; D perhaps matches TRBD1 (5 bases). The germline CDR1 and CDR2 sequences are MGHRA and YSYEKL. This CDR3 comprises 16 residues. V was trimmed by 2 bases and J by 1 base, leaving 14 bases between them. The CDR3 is CASSQTQGAIQETQYF. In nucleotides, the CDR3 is TGCGCCAGCAGCCAAACGCAGGGCGCAATCCAAGAGACCCAGTACTTC.

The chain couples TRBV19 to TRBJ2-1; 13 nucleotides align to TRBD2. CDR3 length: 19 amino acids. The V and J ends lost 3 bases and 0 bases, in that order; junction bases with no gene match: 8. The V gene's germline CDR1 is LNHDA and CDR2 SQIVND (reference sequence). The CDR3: CASSIRLAGGGSSYNEQFF. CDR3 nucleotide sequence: TGTGCCAGTAGTATCAGACTAGCGGGAGGAGGCTCCTCCTACAATGAGCAGTTCTTC.

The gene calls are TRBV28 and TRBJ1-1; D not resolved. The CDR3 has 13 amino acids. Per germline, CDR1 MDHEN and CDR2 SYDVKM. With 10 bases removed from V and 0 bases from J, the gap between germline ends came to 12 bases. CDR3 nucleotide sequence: TGTGCCACCCGACACACCATGAACACTGAAGCTTTCTTT. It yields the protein CATRHTMNTEAFF.

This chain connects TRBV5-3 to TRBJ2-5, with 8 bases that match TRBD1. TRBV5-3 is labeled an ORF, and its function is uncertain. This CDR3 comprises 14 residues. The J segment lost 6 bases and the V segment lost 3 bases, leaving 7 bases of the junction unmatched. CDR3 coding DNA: TGTGCCAGAAGCTGCCAGGACAGGGAGAAGACCCAGTACTTC. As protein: CARSCQDREKTQYF.

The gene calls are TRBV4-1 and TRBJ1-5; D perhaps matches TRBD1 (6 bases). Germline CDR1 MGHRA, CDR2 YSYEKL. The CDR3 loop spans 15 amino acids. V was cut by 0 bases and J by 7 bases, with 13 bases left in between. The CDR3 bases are TGCGCCAGCAGCCAAGATCGATGGGGGGGCCAGCCCCAGCATTTT. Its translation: CASSQDRWGGQPQHF.

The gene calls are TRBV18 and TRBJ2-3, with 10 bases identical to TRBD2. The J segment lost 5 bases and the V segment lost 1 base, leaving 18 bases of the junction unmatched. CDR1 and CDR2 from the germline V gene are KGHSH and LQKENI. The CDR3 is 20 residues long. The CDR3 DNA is TGTGCCAGCTCACCACTCCCCCTAAGCGGGAGGGCCGGGTTAGAAGATACGCAGTATTTT. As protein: CASSPLPLSGRAGLEDTQYF. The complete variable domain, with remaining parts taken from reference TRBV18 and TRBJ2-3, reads NAGVMQNPRHLVRRRGQEARLRCSPMKGHSHVYWYRQLPEEGLKFMVYLQKENIIDESGMPKERFSAEFPKEGPSILRIQQVVRGDSAAYFCASSPLPLSGRAGLEDTQYFGPGTRLTVL.

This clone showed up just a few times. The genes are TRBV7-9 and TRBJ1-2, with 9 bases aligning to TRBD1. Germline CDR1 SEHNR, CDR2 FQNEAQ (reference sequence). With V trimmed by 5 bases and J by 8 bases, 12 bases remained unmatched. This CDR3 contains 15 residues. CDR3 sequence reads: CASSLFAGQGGGYTF. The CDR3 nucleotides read TGTGCCAGCAGCCTGTTTGCGGGACAGGGAGGAGGCTACACCTTC. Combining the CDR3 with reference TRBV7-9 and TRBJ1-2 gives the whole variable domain DTGVSQNPRHKITKRGQNVTFRCDPISEHNRLYWYRQTLGQGPEFLTYFQNEAQLEKSRLLSDRFSAERPKGSFSTLEIQRTEQGDSAMYLCASSLFAGQGGGYTFGSGTRLTVV.

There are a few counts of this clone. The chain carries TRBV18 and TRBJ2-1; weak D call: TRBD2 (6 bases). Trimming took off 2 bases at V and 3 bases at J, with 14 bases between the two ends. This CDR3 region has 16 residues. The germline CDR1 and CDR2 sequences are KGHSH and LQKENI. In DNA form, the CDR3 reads TGTGCCAGCTCACCATATGGGACTGCCAACTACAATGAGCAGTTCTTC. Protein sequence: CASSPYGTANYNEQFF.

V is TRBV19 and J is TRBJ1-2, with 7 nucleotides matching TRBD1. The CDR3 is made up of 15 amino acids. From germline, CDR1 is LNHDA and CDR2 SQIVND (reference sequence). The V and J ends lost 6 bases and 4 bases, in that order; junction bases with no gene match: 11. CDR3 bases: TGTGCCAGTAGGATTCGTCAGACAGGGATCTATGGCTACACCTTC. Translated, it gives CASRIRQTGIYGYTF. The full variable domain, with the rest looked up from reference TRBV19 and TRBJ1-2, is DGGITQSPKYLFRKEGQNVTLSCEQNLNHDAMYWYRQDPGQGLRLIYYSQIVNDFQKGDIAEGYSVSREKKESFPLTVTSAQKNPTAFYLCASRIRQTGIYGYTFGSGTRLTVV.

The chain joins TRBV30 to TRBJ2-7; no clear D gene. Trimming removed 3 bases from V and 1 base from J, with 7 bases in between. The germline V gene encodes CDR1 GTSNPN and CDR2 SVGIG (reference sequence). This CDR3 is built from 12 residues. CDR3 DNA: TGTGCCTGGAGGGGCGTGTCCTACGAGCAGTACTTC. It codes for CAWRGVSYEQYF. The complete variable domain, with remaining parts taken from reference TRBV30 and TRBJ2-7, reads SQTIHQWPATLVQPVGSPLSLECTVEGTSNPNLYWYRQAAGRGLQLLFYSVGIGQISSEVPQNLSASRPQDRQFILSSKKLLLSDSGFYLCAWRGVSYEQYFGPGTRLTVT.

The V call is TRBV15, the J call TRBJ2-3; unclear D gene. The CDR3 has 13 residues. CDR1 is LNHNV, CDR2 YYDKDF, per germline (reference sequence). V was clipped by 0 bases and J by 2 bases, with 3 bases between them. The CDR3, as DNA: TGTGCCACCAGCAGAGACCACACAGATACGCAGTATTTT. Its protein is CATSRDHTDTQYF.

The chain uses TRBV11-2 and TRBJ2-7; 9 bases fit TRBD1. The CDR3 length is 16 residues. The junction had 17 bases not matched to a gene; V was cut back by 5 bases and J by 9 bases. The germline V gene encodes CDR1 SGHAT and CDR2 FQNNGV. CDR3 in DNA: TGTGCCAGCAGCCTATCCCGGGACAGGGCCTTGGGGGTGCAGTACTTC. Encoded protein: CASSLSRDRALGVQYF.

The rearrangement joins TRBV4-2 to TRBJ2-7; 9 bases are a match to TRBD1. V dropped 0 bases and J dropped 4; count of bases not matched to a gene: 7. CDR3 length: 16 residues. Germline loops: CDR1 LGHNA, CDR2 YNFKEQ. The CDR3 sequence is CASSQEGTGRTYEQYF. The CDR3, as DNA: TGTGCCAGCAGCCAAGAGGGGACAGGGCGAACATACGAGCAGTACTTC.

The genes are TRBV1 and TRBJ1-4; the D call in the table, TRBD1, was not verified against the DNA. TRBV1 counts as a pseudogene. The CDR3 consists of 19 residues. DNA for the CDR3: TGCACCAGCATCGTGGGCGGTGGGGGCGCAAAGTGGTCTAATGAAAAACTGTTTTTT. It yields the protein CTSIVGGGGAKWSNEKLFF.

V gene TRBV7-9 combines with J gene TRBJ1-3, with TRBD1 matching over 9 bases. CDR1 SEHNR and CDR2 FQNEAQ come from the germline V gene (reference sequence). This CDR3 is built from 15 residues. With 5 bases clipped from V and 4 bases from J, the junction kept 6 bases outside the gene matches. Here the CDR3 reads CASSAVQGAGNTIYF. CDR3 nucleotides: TGTGCCAGCAGCGCCGTACAGGGGGCGGGAAACACCATATATTTT.

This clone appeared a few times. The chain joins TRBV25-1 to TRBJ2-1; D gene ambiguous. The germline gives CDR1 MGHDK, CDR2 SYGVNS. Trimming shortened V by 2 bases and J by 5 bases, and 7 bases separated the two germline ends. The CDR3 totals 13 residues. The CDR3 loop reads CASSERVHNEQFF. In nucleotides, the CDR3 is TGTGCCAGCAGTGAAAGAGTACACAATGAGCAGTTCTTC.